Listed below are T cell receptor beta chains from one sample, sequenced in a study of CD8+ T cells in alopecia areata. Only in-frame clones appear in the TCRdb table, and some are missing; sequencing was by immunoSEQ multiplex PCR. The sample carries some 130,000 clones, about 49% recorded once. The sample in question was CD8+ T cells sorted from blood, obtained at week 0. The source is a human donor with alopecia areata. Both conserved end residues are part of each CDR3. A D gene is named only where the DNA matches it firmly. Rows give clone size only sometimes, using once, few, many, or a class for an expanded clone.

CDR3nt	CDR3aa	v_gene	j_gene	abundance	d_gene
TGTGCCAGCAGCCCGGCCATGGGTGAGCAGTTCTTC	CASSPAMGEQFF	TRBV7-9	TRBJ2-1	many	.
TGCGCCAGCAGCCAAGGCACGGCACGGACCCAGTACTTC	CASSQGTARTQYF	TRBV4-1	TRBJ2-5	few	.
TGTGCCAGCAGCTTAGCAAAACAGCCCCAGCATTTT	CASSLAKQPQHF	TRBV7-9	TRBJ1-5	few	.
TGTGCCAGCAGTGAATTCACGGGGCATGGAGCCCAGTACTTC	CASSEFTGHGAQYF	TRBV25-1	TRBJ2-5	.	.
TGCGCCAGCAGCCAAGAGTATGCAGGGGAAACAGATACGCAGTATTTT	CASSQEYAGETDTQYF	TRBV4-3	TRBJ2-3	.	.
TGCGCCAGCAGCTTGGTGGAGGGGCAAGGCGGGGAGCTGTTTTTT	CASSLVEGQGGELFF	TRBV5-1	TRBJ2-2	.	.
TGCAGCGTTGCGGACAGCTATGGCTACACCTTC	CSVADSYGYTF	TRBV29-1	TRBJ1-2	few	.
TGCGCCAGCAGCTTTACGACAGGGGGCCCCTACGAGCAGTACTTC	CASSFTTGGPYEQYF	TRBV5-1	TRBJ2-7	.	TRBD1
TGTGCCTGGAGTGTGGGGAACGAGCAGTACTTC	CAWSVGNEQYF	TRBV30	TRBJ2-7	.	.
TGCAGCGTTGACATGGACAGGGCGAACACTGAAGCTTTCTTT	CSVDMDRANTEAFF	TRBV29-1	TRBJ1-1	.	TRBD1
TGCAGCGTCCTCCGCGAGGGCCCTGAAGCTTTCTTT	CSVLREGPEAFF	TRBV29-1	TRBJ1-1	few	.
TGCAGCGTTCCATGGGAGTACCATGAGCAGTTCTTC	CSVPWEYHEQFF	TRBV29-1	TRBJ2-1	.	.
TGTGCCAGCACTTGGGACAAAGGGTACGAGCAGTACTTC	CASTWDKGYEQYF	TRBV2	TRBJ2-7	few	.
TGTGCTAGTGGTTTGGGTAGCGGGGGCCAGAACACCGGGGAGCTGTTTTTT	CASGLGSGGQNTGELFF	TRBV12-5	TRBJ2-2	few	TRBD2
TGTGCCAGCAGCCCGGGGGTTTACTTAAACACCATATATTTT	CASSPGVYLNTIYF	TRBV7-2	TRBJ1-3	.	.
TGTGCCAGCAGTGCCACTAGCGGGGCCACAGATACGCAGTATTTT	CASSATSGATDTQYF	TRBV6-4	TRBJ2-3	.	TRBD2
TGCGCCAGCGGAAGTTGGGGGGCCGGGGACACTGAAGCTTTCTTT	CASGSWGAGDTEAFF	TRBV10-2	TRBJ1-1	many	.
TGTGCCAGCAGTGAGGAGGCTTACAATGAGCAGTTCTTC	CASSEEAYNEQFF	TRBV2	TRBJ2-1	.	.
TGTGCCAGCAGTATGACTTCCTACGAGCAGTACTTC	CASSMTSYEQYF	TRBV7-6	TRBJ2-7	.	.
TGTGCCAGCAGCGACACCGGAGCAGCGGGGTTCGGGGGGGAGACCCAGTACTTC	CASSDTGAAGFGGETQYF	TRBV7-6	TRBJ2-5	.	TRBD2
TGTGCCAGCAGCCCCGGGACAGGGTCTTGGGAGACCCAGTACTTC	CASSPGTGSWETQYF	TRBV13	TRBJ2-5	once	TRBD1
TGCGCCAGCAGCCTGGGGGGGTCAAATGAGCAGTTCTTC	CASSLGGSNEQFF	TRBV5-1	TRBJ2-1	few	TRBD2
TGTGCCAGCAGCTCGGGACTGTTCTACGAGCAGTACTTC	CASSSGLFYEQYF	TRBV13	TRBJ2-7	few	.
TGTGCCAGACAACTTCACTTAGGTGGGCCCCAGCATTTT	CARQLHLGGPQHF	TRBV27	TRBJ1-5	.	.
TGTGCCAGCAGCTTGAAGGGTACGGGGACCGGGGAGCTGTTTTTT	CASSLKGTGTGELFF	TRBV5-4	TRBJ2-2	few	.
TGTGCCAGCAGCGGGACAGGGTCGAGCGATGGCTACACCTTC	CASSGTGSSDGYTF	TRBV9	TRBJ1-2	.	TRBD1
TGCGCCAGCAGCTTTCGGGGGCACGAGCAGTACTTC	CASSFRGHEQYF	TRBV5-1	TRBJ2-7	once	.
TGCGCCAGCAGCTTGAGGCACCAAGACTCTGGAAACACCATATATTTT	CASSLRHQDSGNTIYF	TRBV5-1	TRBJ1-3	.	.
TGCGCCAGCAGCTCCCTCCCGAGGAGCTCCTACGAGCAGTACTTC	CASSSLPRSSYEQYF	TRBV5-1	TRBJ2-7	.	.
TGCGCCAGCAGCCAAGCAAGGGCCTCTAACTATGGCTACACCTTC	CASSQARASNYGYTF	TRBV4-1	TRBJ1-2	.	.
TGTGCCAGCAGTCCATGGACGGACTCCTACGAGCAGTACTTC	CASSPWTDSYEQYF	TRBV27	TRBJ2-7	.	.